The 9 T cell receptor beta chains reported below all come from one sample, sequenced in a study of human T cells and chemical hapten exposure. Time point reported: patch test 1, 2 weeks after DPC sensitization. Specified treatment: therapeutic diphenylcyclopropenone sensitization with weekly scalp DPC. Unfractionated whole blood served as the source for total RNA extraction. Using its own MiXCR run on the RACE reads, TCRdb lists one record per CDR3 protein. The table shows around 57,000 distinct CDR3 sequences, with 9.5% to 12% occurring only once. The starting material was whole blood, obtained in connection with sensitization to the hapten diphenylcyclopropenone (DPC). All receptors derive from a middle-aged woman with alopecia areata. Some clones in this sample may be carry-over from other donors' samples.

In this sample, this clonotype turned up many times. The CDR3 sequence: CASSLEAGNQPQHF. Written as DNA, the CDR3 is TGTGCCAGCAGCTTGGAGGCAGGCAATCAGCCCCAGCATTTT. V gene TRBV7-9 combines with J gene TRBJ1-5; D ambiguous. The CDR3 is 14 amino acids. The V gene lost 3 bases and the J gene lost 2 bases, with 8 bases spanning the gap. Germline CDR1 SEHNR, CDR2 FQNEAQ (reference sequence).

This clonotype was detected ten times or more. The genes are TRBV12-3 or TRBV12-4 and TRBJ2-3; 11 positions match TRBD2. The CDR3 runs to 16 residues. The V gene end was trimmed by 7 bases and the J gene end by 4 bases; junction bases not matched to a gene: 10. CDR3 bases: TGTGCCAGCACCCCAATAGCGGGAGGGGCCGCAGATACGCAGTATTTT. It codes for CASTPIAGGAADTQYF.

This clonotype was seen a handful of times. This CDR3 is CASTSGTYEQYF. The DNA for the CDR3 is TGTGCCAGCACTAGCGGTACCTACGAGCAGTACTTC. V is TRBV7-2 and J is TRBJ2-7, with 7 bases aligning to TRBD2. CDR3 size: 12 residues. Germline values: CDR1 SGHTA, CDR2 FQGNSA. J was trimmed by 2 bases and V by 7 bases; bases with no gene match: 2.

The gene calls are TRBV20-1 and TRBJ2-1; no definite D call. This CDR3 comprises 13 residues. Germline V gene data show CDR1 as DFQATT and CDR2 as SNEGSKA (reference sequence). With 8 bases removed from V and 7 bases from J, the gap between germline ends came to 18 bases. Here the CDR3 reads CSMLEYAQNEQFF. The CDR3 DNA reads TGCAGTATGCTAGAATATGCCCAAAATGAGCAGTTCTTC.

The J gene is TRBJ2-7, the V gene TRBV5-4; D might be TRBD1 (5 bases). The ends were cut back, 0 bases at V and 5 bases at J, with 12 bases in the middle. The CDR3 has 14 residues. Germline CDR1 is SGHNT and CDR2 is YYREEE (reference sequence). CDR3 nucleotide sequence: TGTGCCAGCAGCTTGGCAGGGCCCCCGAACGAGCAGTACTTC. Protein: CASSLAGPPNEQYF.

This clonotype was detected ten times or more. A read error may account for a junction end that differs from germline. V gene TRBV27 combines with J gene TRBJ1-1; D perhaps matches TRBD1 (6 bases). This CDR3 contains 13 residues. Germline V gene data show CDR1 as MNHEY and CDR2 as SMNVEV (reference sequence). CDR3 nucleotides: TGTGCCAGCAGTATAACAGGGAACGCTGAAGCTTTCTTT. Its protein is CASSITGNAEAFF.

This clonotype was counted at least ten times. The chain recombines TRBV18 with TRBJ1-5; the D gene is possibly TRBD1 (5 bases). Germline assignment: CDR1 KGHSH and CDR2 LQKENI. The CDR3 is 14 residues long. V was shortened by 6 bases and J by 0 bases, with 9 bases between the two germline ends. The CDR3 bases are TGTGCCAGCTCGGCCAGGGATAGCAATCAGCCCCAGCATTTT. This translates into CASSARDSNQPQHF.

This clonotype appeared a few times. The rearrangement joins TRBV2 to TRBJ1-2, with D perhaps TRBD1 (6 bases). CDR3 length equals 14 residues. Germline-derived CDR1 and CDR2 are SNHLY and FYNNEI. Trimming shortened V by 2 bases and J by 4 bases, and 11 bases separated the two germline ends. The CDR3: CASSERGATYGYTF. The CDR3 DNA reads TGTGCCAGCAGTGAAAGGGGGGCTACCTATGGCTACACCTTC.

There are a few counts of this clonotype. The CDR3 DNA reads TGCGCCAGCAGCTTGGCCGGACGGGACACAGATACGCAGTATTTT. This codes for CASSLAGRDTDTQYF. The V call is TRBV5-1, the J call TRBJ2-3; possible D gene TRBD2, 5 bases. This CDR3 has 15 residues. Looked up from germline, CDR1 is SGHRS and CDR2 is YFSETQ. The V and J ends lost 0 bases and 2 bases respectively, with 10 bases between them.